The clone carrying this T cell receptor (beta chain) has only a few counts. Other DNA sequences of this sample code for an identical CDR3. The record originates from a study of shared clonotypes between healthy human individuals. Profiling relied on immunoSEQ multiplex PCR, and the TCRdb table lists in-frame clones only, not all of them. The sample holds millions of clones, 90% to 95% seen once. Per the germline V gene, CDR1 is SGHTA and CDR2 is FQGTGA. This CDR3 is 13 amino acids long. Trimming cost V 5 bases and J 0 bases, with 7 bases left between them. The source is a young man in good health. Some clones in this sample may be carry-over from other donors' samples. The chain carries TRBV7-3 and TRBJ1-1; D is uncertain. Sequencing input: naive CD4+ T cells from PBMCs. Sample subset: CD45RA+ positively selected. CDR3 region: CASSPQVNTEAFF. The CDR3 DNA reads as TGTGCCAGCAGCCCCCAGGTGAACACTGAAGCTTTCTTT.